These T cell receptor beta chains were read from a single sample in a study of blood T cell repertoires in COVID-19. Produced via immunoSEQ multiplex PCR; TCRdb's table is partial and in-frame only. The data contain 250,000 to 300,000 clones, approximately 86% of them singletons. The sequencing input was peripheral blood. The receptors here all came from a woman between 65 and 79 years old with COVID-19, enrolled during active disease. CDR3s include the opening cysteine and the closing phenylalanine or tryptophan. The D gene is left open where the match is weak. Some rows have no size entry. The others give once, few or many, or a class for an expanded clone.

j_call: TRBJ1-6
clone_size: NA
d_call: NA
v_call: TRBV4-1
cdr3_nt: TGCGCCAGCAGCCAACAGGGGCTTCCGTGGAATTCACCCCTCCACTTT
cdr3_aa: CASSQQGLPWNSPLHF

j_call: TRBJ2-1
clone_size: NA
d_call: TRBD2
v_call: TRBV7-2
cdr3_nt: TGTGCCAGCAGCTTAGCAAACGGGGGGTTGTTCTTC
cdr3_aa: CASSLANGGLFF

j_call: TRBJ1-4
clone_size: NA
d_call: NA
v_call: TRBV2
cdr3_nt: TGTGCCAGCAGTGAACAGGGTCGGAATGAAAAACTGTTTTTT
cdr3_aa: CASSEQGRNEKLFF

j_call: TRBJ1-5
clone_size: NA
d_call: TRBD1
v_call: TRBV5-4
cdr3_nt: TGTGCCAGCAGCCGACAGGGGGCGAATCAGCCCCAGCATTTT
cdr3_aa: CASSRQGANQPQHF

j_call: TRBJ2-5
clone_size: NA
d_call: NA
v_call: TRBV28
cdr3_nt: TGTGCCAGCAGCCAAGGGGGGGGAGGGGGGGGGCCGAAGACCCAGTACTTC
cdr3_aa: CASSQGGGGGGPKTQYF

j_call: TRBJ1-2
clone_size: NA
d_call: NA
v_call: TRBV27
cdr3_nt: TGTGCCAGCAGTTTCCAACAGGGAGACTATGGCTACACCTTC
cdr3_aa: CASSFQQGDYGYTF

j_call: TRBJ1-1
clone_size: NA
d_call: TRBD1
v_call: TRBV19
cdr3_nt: TGTGCCAGTAGTTGGACAGGGCCGAACACTGAAGCTTTCTTT
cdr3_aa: CASSWTGPNTEAFF

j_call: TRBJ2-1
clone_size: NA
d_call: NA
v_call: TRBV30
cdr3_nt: TGTGCCTGGAGTGTACAAAACTACAATGAGCAGTTCTTC
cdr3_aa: CAWSVQNYNEQFF

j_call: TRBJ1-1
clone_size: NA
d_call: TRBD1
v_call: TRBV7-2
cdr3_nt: TGTGCCAGCAGCTTTACAGGGGACCCCGGGACTGAAGCTTTCTTT
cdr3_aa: CASSFTGDPGTEAFF

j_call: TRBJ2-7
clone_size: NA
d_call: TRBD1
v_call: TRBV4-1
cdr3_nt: TGCGCCAGCAGCCAAGAAGGGGCAGGGGGATACGAGCAGTACTTC
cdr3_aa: CASSQEGAGGYEQYF

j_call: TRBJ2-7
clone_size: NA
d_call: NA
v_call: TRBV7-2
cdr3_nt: TGTGCCAGCAGCCCCACTTCCCACAGAGCCCTCTACGAGCAGTACTTC
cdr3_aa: CASSPTSHRALYEQYF

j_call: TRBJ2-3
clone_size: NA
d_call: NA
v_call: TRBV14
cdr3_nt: TGTGCCAGCAGCCGTTCTACAGGGCTGAATACGCAGTATTTT
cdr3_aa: CASSRSTGLNTQYF

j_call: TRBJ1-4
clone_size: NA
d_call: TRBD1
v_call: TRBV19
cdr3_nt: TGTGCCAGTAGTTTAGGAGGACAGGGGAGTGAAAAACTGTTTTTT
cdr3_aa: CASSLGGQGSEKLFF

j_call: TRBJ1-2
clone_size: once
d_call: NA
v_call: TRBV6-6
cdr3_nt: TGTGCCAGCAGTTACTCGCAGGGGAGCACTAACTATGGCTACACCTTC
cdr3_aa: CASSYSQGSTNYGYTF

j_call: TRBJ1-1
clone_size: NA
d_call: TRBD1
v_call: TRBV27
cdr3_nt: TGTGCCAGCATGGACAGGGGGTTAGGTGAAGCTTTCTTT
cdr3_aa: CASMDRGLGEAFF

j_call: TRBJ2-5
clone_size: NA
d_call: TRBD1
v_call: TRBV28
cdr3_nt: TGTGCCAGCAGTTCCCCAGACAGGGAAGAGACCCAGTACTTC
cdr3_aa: CASSSPDREETQYF

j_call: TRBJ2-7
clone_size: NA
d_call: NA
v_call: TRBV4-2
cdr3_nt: TGTGCCAGCAGCCAAGATCAAGGGGGAACCTACGAGCAGTACTTC
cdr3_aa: CASSQDQGGTYEQYF

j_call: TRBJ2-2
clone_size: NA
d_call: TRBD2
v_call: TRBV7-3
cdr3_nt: TGTGCCAGCAGCTCAGGACTAGCGGGGGGCAACACCGGGGAGCTGTTTTTT
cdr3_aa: CASSSGLAGGNTGELFF

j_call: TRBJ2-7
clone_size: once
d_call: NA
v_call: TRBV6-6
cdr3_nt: TGTGCCAGCAGTAGGGGGGGGGAGCAGTACTTC
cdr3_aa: CASSRGGEQYF

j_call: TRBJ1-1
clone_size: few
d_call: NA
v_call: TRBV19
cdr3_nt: TGTGCCAGTAGTATACAGGAGAACACTGAAGCTTTCTTT
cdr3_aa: CASSIQENTEAFF

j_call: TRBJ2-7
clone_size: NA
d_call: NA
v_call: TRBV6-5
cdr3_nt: TGTGCCAGCAGTTACTCACAAGGAGTAGACGAGCAGTACTTC
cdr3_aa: CASSYSQGVDEQYF

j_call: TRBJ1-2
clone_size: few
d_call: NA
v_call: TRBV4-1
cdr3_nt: TGCGCCAGCAGCCAAGAAAGGGCAGGGGACGGCTACACCTTC
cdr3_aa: CASSQERAGDGYTF